These 8 T cell receptor beta chains came from one sample sequenced in a study of T cell repertoires in aging, cancer and after chemotherapy. Rearranged V-D-J TRB sequences were amplified with a mixed TRB-A/B primer pool. TCRdb used MiXCR to reprocess the multiplex PCR reads, holding one entry per CDR3 protein. The sample lists approximately 1,300 distinct CDR3 sequences, approximately 24% occurring once. TCR beta rearrangements were amplified from peripheral blood genomic DNA. What was sequenced was blood. All receptors derive from a human donor in good health.

This clonotype has more than one count but fewer than ten. The V call is TRBV24-1, the J call TRBJ1-2; the match to TRBD1 covers 7 bases. This CDR3 has 14 amino acids. V dropped 3 bases and J dropped 8; count of bases not matched to a gene: 8. CDR1 is KGHDR, CDR2 SFDVKD, per germline. CDR3 DNA sequence: TGTGCCACCAGTGATCCCTACACAGGGGACGGCTACACCTTC. It yields the protein CATSDPYTGDGYTF.

With respect to this clonotype: Just one base apart from a much larger clone, this may be a read error. V is TRBV18 and J is TRBJ1-2, with D unresolved. V was pared by 4 bases and J by 8 bases, with 11 bases between. Germline CDR1 and CDR2: KGHSH and LQKENI. The CDR3 sequence is 12 residues long. The CDR3 region is CASSLRPLGYTF. The CDR3 region has the DNA TGTGCCAGCTCACTACGACCGCTCGGCTACACCTTC.

Within the sample, this clonotype is large (0.1 to 1%). The CDR3: CASSDSQETQYF. The DNA for the CDR3 is TGTGCCAGTTCGGACAGCCAAGAGACCCAGTACTTC. V usage is TRBV19 and J usage is TRBJ2-5, with D tentatively TRBD1 (6 bases). Between the trimmed V and J ends, which lost 8 bases and 1 base, there was a span of 8 bases. There are 12 residues in the CDR3. Germline lookup yields CDR1 LNHDA and CDR2 SQIVND (reference sequence).

By proportion, this clonotype is large. This chain connects TRBV5-6 to TRBJ2-1; D is undetermined. Between the trimmed V and J ends, which lost 0 bases and 2 bases, there was a span of 12 bases. This CDR3 has 16 amino acids. Looked up from germline, CDR1 is SGHDT and CDR2 is YYEEEE. The CDR3: CASSLAKGSTYNEQFF. The CDR3 DNA is TGTGCCAGCAGCTTGGCCAAGGGAAGCACCTACAATGAGCAGTTCTTC.

This clonotype qualifies as medium-sized (0.01 to 0.1%). The CDR3 reads CASNPEVARTGELFF. CDR3 sequence (DNA): TGTGCCAGCAACCCCGAGGTAGCCCGAACCGGGGAGCTGTTTTTT. V usage is TRBV12-3 or TRBV12-4 and J usage is TRBJ2-2; D remains ambiguous. V was pared by 7 bases and J by 5 bases, with 17 bases between. The length of the CDR3 is 15 residues.

This clonotype was observed a few times. The chain links TRBV20-1 to TRBJ2-1; 9 bases line up with TRBD2. CDR1 and CDR2 from the germline V gene are DFQATT and SNEGSKA (reference sequence). J gave up 13 bases and V 1 base, and 8 bases lay outside the gene matches. This CDR3 spans 13 amino acids. This CDR3 is CSARAPSGTLQFF. DNA of the CDR3: TGCAGTGCTAGAGCTCCTAGCGGGACATTACAGTTCTTC.

The chain's CDR3 is CASSEGLAGEPNEQFF. CDR3 nucleotide sequence: TGTGCCAGCAGTGAGGGACTAGCGGGAGAACCCAATGAGCAGTTCTTC. The chain carries TRBV6-1 and TRBJ2-1; 14 bases map to TRBD2. This CDR3 has 16 amino acids. The junction had 4 bases not matched to a gene; V was cut back by 3 bases and J by 6 bases. Germline lookup yields CDR1 MNHNS and CDR2 SASEGT.

This clonotype was seen a handful of times. The genes are TRBV6-2 or TRBV6-3 and TRBJ2-7; the D gene is possibly TRBD2 (6 bases). The CDR3 is 16 residues long. Looked up from germline, CDR1 is MNHEY and CDR2 is SVGEGT. Trimming removed 2 bases at V and 2 bases at J, with 16 bases between. The CDR3 protein is CASSYLPWRGPYEQYV. In DNA, the CDR3 is TGTGCCAGCAGTTACCTACCCTGGAGGGGCCCCTACGAGCAGTACGTC.